This T cell receptor beta chain was captured by sequencing in a study of blood T cells in healthy people across ages (dated by TCRdb to about 2015). As for the study more broadly: In model experiments, template switching captured about one uniquely barcoded TCR beta cDNA molecule for every two T cells. The study measured age-related changes in TCR beta repertoire diversity using deep sequencing normalized with unique cDNA molecular identifiers. Two additional independent replicas of 1 million unique cDNA reads from the same blood draw were analyzed for two donors (one aged 18 to 30 and one aged 80 or older). Four age groups were formed from the donors: young (average roughly 15 years), middle-aged (approximately 41), aged (more than 55) and long-lived (roughly 81). To avoid experimental bias, donors of different ages were randomly spread across the sequencing lanes. Summary of the overall study and its limitations: The long-lived group showed more naive CD4+ T cells, fewer expanded clones and increased TCR diversity than the aged group, suggesting age selection. A strong correlation was found between observed TCR beta diversity and the percentage of naive T cells measured by flow cytometry. As age increased, observed TCR beta diversity per million T cells dropped in a roughly linear way, and a significant reduction was already evident by age around 41. Estimates of total diversity based on one million sequenced T cells were considered lower bounds and underestimates. Donor CMV infection status was unknown, potentially confounding age-related changes in expanded clonotypes. Conclusive comparison of naive and antigen-experienced compartments was prevented by the profiling of bulk unsorted PBMCs.

The CDR3 spans 15 residues, from the cysteine through the phenylalanine. Left in the record is the CDR3 DNA by itself, 45 bases read in frame from the first base. The germline V and J ends show losses of 6 bases and 3 bases respectively, and no gene match explains 9 bases of the junction. The roughly 42 donors, aged roughly 6 to 100 years, were systemically healthy Caucasian individuals from Russia. Each donor gave ten milliliters of peripheral blood, drawn into EDTA-treated Vacutainer tubes. Ficoll-Paque density-gradient centrifugation was used to isolate PBMCs, with at least 6.5 million per sample. Trizol reagent was used to extract total RNA from PBMCs, with at least 5 micrograms per sample. For every donor, an aliquot of PBMCs went through flow cytometry to measure the percentages of naive CD45RAhigh/CD27high T cells. Library generation was performed with 5' RACE. The second PCR ran for about 7 to 11 cycles and used a J-beta primer mix along with a sample-barcoded 5' primer. A template-switch 5' adaptor carrying 12 random nucleotides introduced a unique molecular identifier onto each TCR beta cDNA molecule. Each sample yielded at least 2.5 million CDR3-containing paired-end reads. All of the RNA was converted into first-strand cDNA using the Mint cDNA synthesis kit, with a TRBC-specific oligonucleotide serving as the primer. Following uracil-DNA glycosylase treatment, all cDNA underwent a first 18-cycle PCR with the universal primers M1SS and BC2_uni_R. From the authors' description of their analysis: For normalization, 1 million high-quality reads were randomly selected from each sample, with every read carrying a distinct molecular identifier. Reads with shared molecular identifiers were discarded instead of being binned into consensus sequences. CDR3 identification, clonotype clustering and error correction used MiTCR with a Q25 quality threshold and the strictest error-elimination algorithm. A nonparametric unseen species model with Euler transformation was used to estimate a lower bound on total TCR beta diversity. TCRdb reworked the public reads: Q25 trimming with fastp, MiXCR clone assembly, productive beta chains retained. Rows are unified per CDR3 protein, each entry keeping the most common DNA and genes. Clone size and V and J calls follow TCRdb, not the original study. The sample table shows 1,800,000 or so distinct CDR3 sequences, and roughly 43% are seen once. Of the sample, 20% to 25% falls within the top ten clones.

This clonotype appeared once. Its recognized antigen is unknown. No base qualities exist here, and no much larger clone lies one base off it. The sequence derives from a human donor in good health. The V gene is TRBV12-3 or TRBV12-4 and the J gene is TRBJ2-3; 7 of the junction bases match TRBD1. Sequenced: blood. The nucleotides read TGTGCCAGCAGCCCCCAAGGGGGACAGACAGATACGCAGTATTTT. Its protein is CASSPQGGQTDTQYF.